What follows is one T cell receptor beta chain and its context. Trimming shortened V by 6 bases and J by 2 bases, and 16 bases separated the two germline ends. The V gene's germline CDR1 is MDHEN and CDR2 SYDVKM. The CDR3 is 15 amino acids. This sample was taken from a study of blood T cell repertoires in COVID-19. Repertoires were generated with immunoSEQ multiplex PCR, while TCRdb's copy carries only in-frame clones and drops some. Among 100,000 or so clones, about 93% were seen once, and the ten largest hold around 4%. This clonotype originated in a woman aged 45 to 65 in a cohort sampled during active COVID-19. Sequenced: peripheral blood. V usage is TRBV28 and J usage is TRBJ1-2; no clear D. For the CDR3, the DNA is TGTGCCAGCAGGGACTCCAGAGCGATCAACTATGGCTACACCTTC. Amino acids: CASRDSRAINYGYTF.